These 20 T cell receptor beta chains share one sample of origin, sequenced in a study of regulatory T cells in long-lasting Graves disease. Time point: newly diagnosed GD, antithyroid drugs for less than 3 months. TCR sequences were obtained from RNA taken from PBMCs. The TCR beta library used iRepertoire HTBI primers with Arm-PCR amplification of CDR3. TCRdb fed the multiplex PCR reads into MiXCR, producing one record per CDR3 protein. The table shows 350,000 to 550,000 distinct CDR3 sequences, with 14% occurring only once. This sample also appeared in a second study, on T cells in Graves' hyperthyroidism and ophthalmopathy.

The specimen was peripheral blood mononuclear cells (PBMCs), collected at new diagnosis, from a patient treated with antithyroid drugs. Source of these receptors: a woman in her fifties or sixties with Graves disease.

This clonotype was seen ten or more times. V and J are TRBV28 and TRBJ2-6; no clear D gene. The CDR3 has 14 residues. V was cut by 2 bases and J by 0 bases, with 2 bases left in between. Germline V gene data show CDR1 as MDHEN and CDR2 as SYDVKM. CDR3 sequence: CASSLASGANVLTF. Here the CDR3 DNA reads TGTGCCAGCAGTTTAGCCTCTGGGGCCAACGTCCTGACTTTC.

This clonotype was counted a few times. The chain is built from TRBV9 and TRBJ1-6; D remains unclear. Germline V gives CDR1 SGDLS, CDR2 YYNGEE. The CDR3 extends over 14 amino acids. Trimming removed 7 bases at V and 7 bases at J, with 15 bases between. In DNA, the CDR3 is TGTGCCAGCGGAAACCTGGGAGGAAATTCACCCCTCCACTTT. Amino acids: CASGNLGGNSPLHF.

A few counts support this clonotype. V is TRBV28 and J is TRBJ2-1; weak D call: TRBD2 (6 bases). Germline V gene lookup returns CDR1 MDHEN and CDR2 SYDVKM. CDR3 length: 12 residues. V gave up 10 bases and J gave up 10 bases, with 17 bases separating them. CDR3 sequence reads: CATRGLVGEQFF. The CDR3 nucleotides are TGTGCCACCCGGGGGTTAGTAGGCGAGCAGTTCTTC.

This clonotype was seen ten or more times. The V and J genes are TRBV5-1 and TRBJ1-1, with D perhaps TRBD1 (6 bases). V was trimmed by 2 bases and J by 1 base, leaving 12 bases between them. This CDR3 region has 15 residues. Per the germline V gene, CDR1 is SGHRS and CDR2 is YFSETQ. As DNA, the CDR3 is TGCGCCAGCAGCTTACAGGGTCTCGGGAACACTGAAGCTTTCTTT. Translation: CASSLQGLGNTEAFF.

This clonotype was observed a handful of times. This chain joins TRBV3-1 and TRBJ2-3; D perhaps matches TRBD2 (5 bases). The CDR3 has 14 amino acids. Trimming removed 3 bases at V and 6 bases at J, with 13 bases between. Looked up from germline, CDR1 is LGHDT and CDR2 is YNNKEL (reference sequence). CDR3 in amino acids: CASSHWSGQDTQYF. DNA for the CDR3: TGTGCCAGCAGCCATTGGAGCGGCCAGGATACGCAGTATTTT.

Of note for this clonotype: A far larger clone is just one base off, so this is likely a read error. CDR3 loop: CASSFLRGGYEQFF. The CDR3 nucleotides are TGTGCCAGCAGCTTTCTCAGAGGCGGTTACGAGCAGTTCTTC. V is TRBV11-2 and J is TRBJ2-1, with D unresolved. The CDR3 covers 14 residues. Per the germline V gene, CDR1 is SGHAT and CDR2 is FQNNGV. V was shortened by 3 bases and J by 10 bases, with 16 bases between the two germline ends.

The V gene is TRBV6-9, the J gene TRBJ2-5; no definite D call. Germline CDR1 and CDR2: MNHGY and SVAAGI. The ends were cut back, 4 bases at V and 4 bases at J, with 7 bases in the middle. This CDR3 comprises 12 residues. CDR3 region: CASSSLPETQYF. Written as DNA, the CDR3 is TGTGCCAGCAGTTCCCTCCCAGAGACCCAGTACTTC.

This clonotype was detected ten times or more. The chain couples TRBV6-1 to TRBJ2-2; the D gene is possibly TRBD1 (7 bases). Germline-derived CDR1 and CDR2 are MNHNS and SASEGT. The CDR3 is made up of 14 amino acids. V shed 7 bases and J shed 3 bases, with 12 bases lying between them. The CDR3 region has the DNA TGTGCCAGCATCGGCAGGGGGGACACCGGGGAGCTGTTTTTT. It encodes CASIGRGDTGELFF.

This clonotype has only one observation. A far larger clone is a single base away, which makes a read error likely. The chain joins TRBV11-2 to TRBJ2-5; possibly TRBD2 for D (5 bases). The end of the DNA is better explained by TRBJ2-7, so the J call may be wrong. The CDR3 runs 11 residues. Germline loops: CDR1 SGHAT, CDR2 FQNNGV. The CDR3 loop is CASARDYEQYF. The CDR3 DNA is TGTGCCAGCGCCCGGGACTACGAGCAGTACTTC.

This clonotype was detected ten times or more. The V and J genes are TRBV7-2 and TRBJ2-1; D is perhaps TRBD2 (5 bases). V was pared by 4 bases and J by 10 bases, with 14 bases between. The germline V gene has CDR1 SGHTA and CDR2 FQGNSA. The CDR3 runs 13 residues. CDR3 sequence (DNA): TGTGCCAGCAGCTGGACTCTTACAGAAGAGCAGTTCTTC. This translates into CASSWTLTEEQFF.

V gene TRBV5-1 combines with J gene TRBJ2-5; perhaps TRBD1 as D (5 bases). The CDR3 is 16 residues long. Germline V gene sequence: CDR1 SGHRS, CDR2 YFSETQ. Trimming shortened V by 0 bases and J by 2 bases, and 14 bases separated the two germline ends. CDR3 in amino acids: CASSLDGRGQQETQYF. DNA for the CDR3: TGCGCCAGCAGCTTGGATGGAAGGGGTCAACAAGAGACCCAGTACTTC.

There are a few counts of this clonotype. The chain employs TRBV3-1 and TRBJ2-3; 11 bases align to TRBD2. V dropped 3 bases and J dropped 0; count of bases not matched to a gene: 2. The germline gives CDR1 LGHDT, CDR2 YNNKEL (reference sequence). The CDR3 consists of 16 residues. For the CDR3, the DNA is TGTGCCAGCAGCCAGGGACTAGCGGCTAGCACAGATACGCAGTATTTT. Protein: CASSQGLAASTDTQYF.

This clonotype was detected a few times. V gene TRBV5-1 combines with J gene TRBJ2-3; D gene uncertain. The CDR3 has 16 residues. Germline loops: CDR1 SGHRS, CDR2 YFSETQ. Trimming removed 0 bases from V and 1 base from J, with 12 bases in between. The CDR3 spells CASSLDPIRGTDTQYF. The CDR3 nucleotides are TGCGCCAGCAGCTTGGATCCGATAAGGGGCACAGATACGCAGTATTTT. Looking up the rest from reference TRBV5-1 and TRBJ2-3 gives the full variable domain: KAGVTQTPRYLIKTRGQQVTLSCSPISGHRSVSWYQQTPGQGLQFLFEYFSETQRNKGNFPGRFSGRQFSNSRSEMNVSTLELGDSALYLCASSLDPIRGTDTQYFGPGTRLTVL.

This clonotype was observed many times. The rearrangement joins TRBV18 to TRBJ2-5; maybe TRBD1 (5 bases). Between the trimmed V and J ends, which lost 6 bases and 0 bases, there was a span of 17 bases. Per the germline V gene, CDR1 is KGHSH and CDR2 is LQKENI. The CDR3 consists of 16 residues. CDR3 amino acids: CASSPNPPGNQETQYF. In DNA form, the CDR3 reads TGTGCCAGCTCTCCAAACCCCCCAGGGAACCAAGAGACCCAGTACTTC.

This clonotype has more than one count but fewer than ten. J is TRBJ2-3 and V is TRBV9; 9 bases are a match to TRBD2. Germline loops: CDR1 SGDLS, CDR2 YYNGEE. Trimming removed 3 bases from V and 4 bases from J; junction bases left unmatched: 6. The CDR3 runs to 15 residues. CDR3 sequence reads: CASSALAGVSDTQYF. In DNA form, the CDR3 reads TGTGCCAGCAGCGCCTTAGCGGGAGTTTCAGATACGCAGTATTTT.

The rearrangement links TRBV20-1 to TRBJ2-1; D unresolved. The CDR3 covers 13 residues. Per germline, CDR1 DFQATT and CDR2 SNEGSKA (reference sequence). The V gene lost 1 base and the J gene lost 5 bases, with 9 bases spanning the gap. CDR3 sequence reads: CSARGITNNEQFF. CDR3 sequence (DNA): TGCAGTGCTAGAGGAATTACTAACAATGAGCAGTTCTTC.

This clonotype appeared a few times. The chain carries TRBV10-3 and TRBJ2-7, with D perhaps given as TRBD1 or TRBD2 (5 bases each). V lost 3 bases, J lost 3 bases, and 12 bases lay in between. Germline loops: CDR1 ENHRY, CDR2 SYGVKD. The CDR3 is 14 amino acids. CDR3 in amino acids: CAISDPVGGYEQYF. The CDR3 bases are TGTGCCATCAGTGACCCTGTTGGGGGCTACGAGCAGTACTTC.

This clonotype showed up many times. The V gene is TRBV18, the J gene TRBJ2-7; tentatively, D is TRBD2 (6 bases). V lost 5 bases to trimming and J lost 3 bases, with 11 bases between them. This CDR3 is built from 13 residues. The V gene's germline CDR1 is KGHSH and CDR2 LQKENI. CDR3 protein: CASSKGLNYEQYF. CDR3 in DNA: TGTGCCAGCTCAAAGGGACTCAACTACGAGCAGTACTTC.

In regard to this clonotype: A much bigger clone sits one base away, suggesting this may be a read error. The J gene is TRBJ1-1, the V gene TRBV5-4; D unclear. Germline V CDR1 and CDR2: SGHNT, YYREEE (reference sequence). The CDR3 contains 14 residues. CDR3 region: CTSSLDRWGTEAFF. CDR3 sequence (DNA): TGTACCAGCAGCTTGGACCGGTGGGGCACTGAAGCTTTCTTT.

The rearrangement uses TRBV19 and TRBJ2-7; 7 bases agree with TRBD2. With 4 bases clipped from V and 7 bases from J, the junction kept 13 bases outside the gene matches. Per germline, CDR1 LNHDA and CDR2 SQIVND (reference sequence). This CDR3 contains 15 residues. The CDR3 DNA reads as TGTGCCAGTAGTAAACTAGCGCGAGGGCTTGATGAGCAGTACTTC. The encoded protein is CASSKLARGLDEQYF.